The 30 T cell receptor beta chains listed next were all sequenced from one sample in a study of identical twins' blood T cells. One entry per CDR3 protein results from TCRdb running MiXCR on the 5' RACE reads. The sample records a few hundred thousand distinct CDR3 sequences, approximately 30% being singletons. Sequencing input: PBMCs. Receptors originate from a woman aged 18 to 55 in good health.

This chain connects TRBV10-3 to TRBJ2-2; the match to TRBD1 covers 7 bases. Germline V CDR1 and CDR2: ENHRY, SYGVKD. V lost 4 bases, J lost 6 bases, and 2 bases stayed unmatched. The CDR3 sequence is 13 residues long. As DNA, the CDR3 is TGTGCCATCAGTGCGACAGGGCCCGGGGAGCTGTTTTTT. As protein: CAISATGPGELFF.

The V call is TRBV20-1, the J call TRBJ2-3, with D unclear. CDR3 length: 13 residues. CDR1 and CDR2 (germline): DFQATT, SNEGSKA (reference sequence). The V gene lost 3 bases and the J gene lost 3 bases, with 10 bases spanning the gap. CDR3 DNA sequence: TGCAGTGCTAGCCCCGACGCGACAGATACGCAGTATTTT. Translating it yields CSASPDATDTQYF.

The rearrangement joins TRBV20-1 to TRBJ2-1; 10 positions agree with TRBD2. The V gene end was trimmed by 3 bases and the J gene end by 3 bases; junction bases not matched to a gene: 11. The CDR3 is 17 amino acids. Germline lookup yields CDR1 DFQATT and CDR2 SNEGSKA (reference sequence). CDR3 coding DNA: TGCAGTGCTAGTCGATCGCCCGGGACTAGCGTCTACAATGAGCAGTTCTTC. The encoded protein is CSASRSPGTSVYNEQFF.

The chain carries TRBV5-5 and TRBJ2-1; 9 bases line up with TRBD2. Germline V gene lookup returns CDR1 SGHKS and CDR2 YYEKEE (reference sequence). The CDR3 length is 16 residues. With 2 bases clipped from V and 3 bases from J, the junction kept 6 bases outside the gene matches. CDR3 sequence (DNA): TGTGCCAGCAGCTTACGGGATAGCGGGGGCTACAATGAGCAGTTCTTC. The encoded protein is CASSLRDSGGYNEQFF.

This chain joins TRBV10-3 and TRBJ1-1; tentatively, D is TRBD1 (5 bases). CDR1 and CDR2 (germline): ENHRY, SYGVKD. The CDR3 has 14 residues. Between the trimmed V and J ends, which lost 5 bases and 4 bases, there was a span of 14 bases. CDR3 sequence: CAISPWGGATEAFF. The CDR3 DNA reads as TGTGCCATCAGTCCTTGGGGGGGAGCCACTGAAGCTTTCTTT.

Comments on this clonotype: At one boundary the junction diverges from the germline segment, which might be a read error. This chain joins TRBV4-3 and TRBJ2-7, with 12 bases matching TRBD1. The CDR3 extends over 16 amino acids. Germline V gene sequence: CDR1 LGHNA, CDR2 YSLEER. In nucleotides, the CDR3 is TGCGCCAGCTGCCAAAAAGCCGGGACAGGGGGCGGCGAGCAGTACTTC. It is translated as CASCQKAGTGGGEQYF.

This clonotype appeared many times. V and J are TRBV3-1 and TRBJ2-3; D gene uncertain. Germline V gene lookup returns CDR1 LGHDT and CDR2 YNNKEL (reference sequence). The CDR3 is made up of 12 amino acids. Trimming took 3 bases from V and 3 from J, leaving 4 bases between them. The CDR3 here is CASSQFTDTQYF. CDR3 in DNA: TGTGCCAGCAGCCAGTTTACAGATACGCAGTATTTT.

CDR3 loop: CASSLVGPYSNQPQHF. DNA of the CDR3: TGCGCCAGCAGCTTGGTGGGTCCTTATAGCAATCAGCCCCAGCATTTT. The chain joins TRBV5-1 to TRBJ1-5, with unresolved D. This CDR3 region has 16 residues. From germline, CDR1 is SGHRS and CDR2 YFSETQ. Trimming stripped 0 bases from V and 0 bases from J, with 10 bases between.

The table lists this clonotype with many counts. This chain connects TRBV6-2 or TRBV6-3 to TRBJ1-5; tentatively, D is TRBD1 (5 bases). The CDR3 loop spans 15 amino acids. CDR1 is MNHEY and CDR2 is SVGEGT in the germline V gene. Trimming took off 9 bases at V and 6 bases at J, with 21 bases between the two ends. The CDR3 spells CASMFGGLVSQPQHF. DNA of the CDR3: TGTGCCAGTATGTTTGGGGGGTTGGTTAGTCAGCCCCAGCATTTT.

This clonotype occurred a few times. V gene TRBV28 combines with J gene TRBJ2-5; a possible D gene is TRBD2 (5 bases). Per the germline V gene, CDR1 is MDHEN and CDR2 is SYDVKM. Trimming removed 6 bases at V and 7 bases at J, with 9 bases between. This CDR3 has 11 residues. The CDR3 region has the DNA TGTGCCAGCAGACGGGAATGGACCCAGTACTTC. This sequence encodes CASRREWTQYF.

There are a few counts of this clonotype. This chain links TRBV9 with TRBJ2-2; D unclear. V lost 6 bases and J 5 bases, leaving 11 bases between the germline ends. The CDR3 is 13 residues long. Germline V lookup: CDR1 SGDLS, CDR2 YYNGEE. Here the CDR3 reads CASTSDFTGELFF. The CDR3 DNA reads as TGTGCCAGCACTTCGGATTTTACCGGGGAGCTGTTTTTT.

CDR3 residues: CASRSEGSYTGELFF. CDR3 nucleotides: TGTGCCAGCCGATCCGAAGGAAGCTACACCGGGGAGCTGTTTTTT. The genes are TRBV6-1 and TRBJ2-2, with D unresolved. Trimming pared 8 bases from V and 3 bases from J, leaving 16 bases between. Germline V gives CDR1 MNHNS, CDR2 SASEGT. The CDR3 extends over 15 amino acids.

J is TRBJ1-1 and V is TRBV9; perhaps TRBD1 as D (5 bases). V lost 0 bases to trimming and J lost 7 bases, with 10 bases between them. The CDR3 spans 13 residues. Germline CDR1 reads SGDLS; CDR2 reads YYNGEE. The CDR3, as DNA: TGTGCCAGCAGCGTAGATCTCCAGGGTGAAGCTTTCTTT. As protein: CASSVDLQGEAFF.

The rearrangement links TRBV7-9 to TRBJ1-4, with D perhaps TRBD1 (5 bases). Germline V gene lookup returns CDR1 SEHNR and CDR2 FQNEAQ (reference sequence). The CDR3 consists of 15 residues. Trimming removed 3 bases from V and 10 bases from J, with 18 bases in between. The CDR3 bases are TGTGCCAGCAGCTTTGGGGACGGCCGTGGGAGAAAACTGTTTTTT. It specifies CASSFGDGRGRKLFF.

Note on this clonotype: This may come from a read error, since a much larger clone is one base off. V usage is TRBV29-1 and J usage is TRBJ1-5, with D possibly being TRBD1 (5 bases). The CDR3 runs 13 residues. Germline CDR1 and CDR2: SQVTM and ANQGSEA. The CDR3 spells CSVTDRSNQPQHF. In DNA, the CDR3 is TGCAGCGTCACCGACAGAAGCAATCAACCCCAGCATTTT.

This sequence joins TRBV10-3 and TRBJ2-2; 7 bases align to TRBD1. V lost 4 bases to trimming and J lost 5 bases; unmatched junction nucleotides: 10. CDR3 length equals 16 residues. Germline lookup yields CDR1 ENHRY and CDR2 SYGVKD. The CDR3 DNA sequence: TGTGCCATCAGTGGAAAACCGGGACAGCCAACCGGGGAGCTGTTTTTT. This gives the protein CAISGKPGQPTGELFF.

The V call is TRBV25-1, the J call TRBJ1-4; perhaps TRBD1 as D (6 bases). The CDR3 totals 15 residues. Looked up from germline, CDR1 is MGHDK and CDR2 is SYGVNS. V was cut by 8 bases and J by 5 bases, with 18 bases left in between. The CDR3 sequence: CASSRRRGGNEKLFF. The DNA of the CDR3 is TGTGCCAGCTCTCGAAGGAGGGGGGGAAATGAAAAACTGTTTTTT.

In regard to this clonotype: A much bigger clone sits one base away, suggesting this may be a read error. CDR3 coding DNA: TGTGCCAGCAGTGGGACAACCTTTTCGAACACTGAAGTTTTCTTT. It yields the protein CASSGTTFSNTEVFF. This rearrangement joins TRBV2 to TRBJ1-1, with D possibly matching TRBD1 (5 bases). Germline lookup yields CDR1 SNHLY and CDR2 FYNNEI. CDR3 length: 15 residues.

This clonotype has more than one count but fewer than ten. V usage is TRBV4-3 and J usage is TRBJ1-1; D ambiguous. Germline assignment: CDR1 LGHNA and CDR2 YSLEER. V was clipped by 3 bases and J by 1 base, with 9 bases between them. The CDR3 is 14 residues long. DNA for the CDR3: TGCGCCAGCAGCCAGAGGAGCAGGAACACTGAAGCTTTCTTT. Translation gives CASSQRSRNTEAFF.

The chain joins TRBV7-9 to TRBJ2-3; 7 bases line up with TRBD2. This CDR3 is built from 16 residues. Germline V lookup: CDR1 SEHNR, CDR2 FQNEAQ (reference sequence). V was clipped by 2 bases and J by 3 bases; unmatched bases: 8. CDR3 protein: CASSLFGGGLTDTQYF. The DNA of the CDR3 is TGTGCCAGCAGCTTATTTGGGGGAGGGCTGACAGATACGCAGTATTTT.

The chain has TRBV6-5 and TRBJ2-1; TRBD2 matches 10 bases. J lost 7 bases, V lost 8 bases, and 14 bases had no gene match. The CDR3 contains 16 residues. The germline CDR1 and CDR2 sequences are MNHEY and SVGAGI. The CDR3 DNA reads TGTGCCAGCGGGTCCCCTAGCGGGAGATCAGATAATGAGCAGTTCTTC. This encodes CASGSPSGRSDNEQFF.

This clonotype was seen a handful of times. The rearrangement uses TRBV5-1 and TRBJ1-3; D is unresolved. The CDR3 spans 16 residues. The germline V and J ends were trimmed by 0 bases and 2 bases, with 12 bases remaining between them. Germline loops: CDR1 SGHRS, CDR2 YFSETQ. CDR3 in DNA: TGCGCCAGCAGCTTGGACCGGGTTCCCACTGGAAACACCATATATTTT. Translating it yields CASSLDRVPTGNTIYF.

At least ten counts were recorded for this clonotype. This chain joins TRBV10-3 and TRBJ2-7; unclear D gene. The ends were cut back, 2 bases at V and 1 base at J, with 6 bases in the middle. This CDR3 is 13 amino acids long. Germline CDR1 reads ENHRY; CDR2 reads SYGVKD. The CDR3 DNA reads as TGTGCCATCAGTGAGGCCGGTTCCTACGAGCAGTACTTC. It encodes CAISEAGSYEQYF.

This clonotype was observed a handful of times. The gene calls are TRBV6-2 or TRBV6-3 and TRBJ2-1; 7 nucleotides agree with TRBD1. Germline assignment: CDR1 MNHEY and CDR2 SVGEGT. Trimming cost V 10 bases and J 4 bases; bases outside gene matches: 4. The CDR3 is 12 residues long. The chain's CDR3 is CATEQGYNEQFF. The CDR3 DNA follows: TGTGCCACAGAACAGGGGTACAATGAGCAGTTCTTC.

This clonotype was counted a single time. The V gene is TRBV12-5, the J gene TRBJ1-2; 7 bases are shared with TRBD1. CDR1 and CDR2 (germline): LGHNT, FRNRAP. V lost 4 bases, J lost 4 bases, and 3 bases stayed unmatched. This CDR3 is built from 13 residues. The CDR3 sequence is CASGSAGGYGYTF. The CDR3 DNA follows: TGTGCTAGTGGTTCAGCAGGGGGCTATGGCTACACCTTC. Drawing the rest from reference TRBV12-5 and TRBJ1-2, the complete variable domain is DARVTQTPRHKVTEMGQEVTMRCQPILGHNTVFWYRQTMMQGLELLAYFRNRAPLDDSGMPKDRFSAEMPDATLATLKIQPSEPRDSAVYFCASGSAGGYGYTFGSGTRLTVV.

The chain has TRBV2 and TRBJ1-1; D is ambiguous. CDR3 length: 11 residues. CDR1 is SNHLY and CDR2 is FYNNEI in the germline V gene. V dropped 4 bases and J dropped 5 bases, with 5 bases sitting between them. This CDR3 is CASSAVTEAFF. CDR3 sequence (DNA): TGTGCCAGCAGTGCTGTTACTGAAGCTTTCTTT.

The chain couples TRBV14 to TRBJ2-2; D is unclear. Germline CDR1 is SGHDN and CDR2 is FVKESK. Trimming took off 0 bases at V and 9 bases at J, with 8 bases between the two ends. The CDR3 length is 13 residues. In DNA, the CDR3 is TGTGCCAGCAGCCAAGATTCCAGGAGGGAGCTGTTTTTT. This sequence encodes CASSQDSRRELFF.

Of note for this clonotype: Given a much more abundant clone one base away, this may be a read error. The chain employs TRBV29-1 and TRBJ2-1; D remains ambiguous. Germline assignment: CDR1 SQVTM and CDR2 ANQGSEA. Trimming cost V 4 bases and J 7 bases, with 17 bases left between them. CDR3 length: 14 residues. CDR3 DNA sequence: TGCAGCGTTGCGATGGAAATTCCGTGGAATGAGCAGTTCTTC. Translation: CSVAMEIPWNEQFF.

This clonotype showed up just a few times. This chain connects TRBV5-8 to TRBJ2-1; D unclear. The CDR3 contains 17 residues. The V end lost 4 bases, the J end lost 0 bases, and 17 bases lay between the germline ends. CDR1 and CDR2 from the germline V gene are SGHTS and YDEGEE. The CDR3 DNA reads as TGTGCCAGCAGCCCCCCTTGGCCACAAAGCTCCTACAATGAGCAGTTCTTC. The encoded protein is CASSPPWPQSSYNEQFF.

Of note for this clonotype: Since a much larger clone is just one base distant, this may be a read error. The chain is built from TRBV12-3 or TRBV12-4 and TRBJ1-1; D remains ambiguous. The CDR3 has 11 residues. The CDR3, as DNA: TGTGCCAGCAGTCCCGAGACTGAAACTTTCTTT. It specifies CASSPETETFF.